Below are 7 T cell receptor beta chains sequenced from a single sample in a study of blood T cell repertoires in COVID-19. The table came from immunoSEQ multiplex PCR; TCRdb's copy has only in-frame clones and leaves some out. This table has about 280,000 clones, approximately 91% appearing once. Sequenced: peripheral blood. The receptors shown here come from a man aged 18-30 years with active or convalescent COVID-19.

CDR3 amino acids: CASSDGFWTENTEAFF. The DNA for the CDR3 is TGTGCCAGCAGTGATGGGTTCTGGACAGAGAACACTGAAGCTTTCTTT. The V and J genes are TRBV6-1 and TRBJ1-1; a weak D match, TRBD1 (6 bases). The V end was cut by 3 bases, the J end by 1 base, with 15 bases between. Per the germline V gene, CDR1 is MNHNS and CDR2 is SASEGT. This CDR3 region has 16 residues.

The genes are TRBV5-6 and TRBJ1-3; the match to TRBD1 covers 9 bases. In germline, CDR1 is SGHDT, CDR2 YYEEEE. V gave up 4 bases and J gave up 3 bases; unmatched junction bases: 8. The CDR3 has 16 residues. The CDR3 region has the DNA TGTGCCAGCAGCCAGGACAGGGGACGGGGTGGAAACACCATATATTTT. It is translated as CASSQDRGRGGNTIYF.

This clone was found once. The chain combines TRBV6-2 or TRBV6-3 with TRBJ1-2; D ambiguous. The V gene lost 4 bases and the J gene lost 6 bases, with 6 bases spanning the gap. This CDR3 spans 11 amino acids. Looked up from germline, CDR1 is MNHEY and CDR2 is SVGEGT. CDR3 loop: CASSWADGYTF. In nucleotides, the CDR3 is TGTGCCAGCAGTTGGGCCGATGGCTACACCTTC.

The chain has TRBV19 and TRBJ2-7, with 8 bases matching TRBD2. The germline V gene encodes CDR1 LNHDA and CDR2 SQIVND (reference sequence). The CDR3 totals 15 residues. The V and J ends lost 5 bases and 0 bases, in that order; junction bases with no gene match: 6. The chain's CDR3 is CASSPGTRISYEQYF. The CDR3 bases are TGTGCCAGTAGTCCCGGGACTAGAATCTCCTACGAGCAGTACTTC.

There are a few counts of this clone. The rearrangement uses TRBV10-1 and TRBJ2-7; 7 bases agree with TRBD1. CDR1 and CDR2 from the germline V gene are WNHNN and SYGVQD (reference sequence). The length of the CDR3 is 14 residues. Trimming took 3 bases from V and 5 from J; bases not matched to a gene: 7. CDR3 in amino acids: CASSETPTGNEQYF. The CDR3 nucleotides read TGCGCCAGCAGTGAAACACCGACAGGGAACGAGCAGTACTTC.

The chain carries TRBV21-1 and TRBJ2-1; TRBD1 is taken as the D call from the table, unchecked against the DNA. TRBV21-1 is a pseudogene segment. The CDR3 covers 11 residues. CDR3 bases: TGTGCCAGCAGGCCACAGGGTCCTAACATCTTC. Its protein product is CASRPQGPNIF.

This clone was picked up one time. This chain joins TRBV20-1 and TRBJ2-7; no clear D gene. This CDR3 comprises 11 residues. From germline, CDR1 is DFQATT and CDR2 SNEGSKA (reference sequence). Trimming left V 3 bases short and J 5 bases short, with 8 bases between. The CDR3 DNA is TGCAGTGCTAGTATGCAGAACGAGCAGTACTTC. Its protein is CSASMQNEQYF.